The subject of this entry is one T cell receptor beta chain. Its antigen is unknown. The assay was immunoSEQ multiplex PCR, and TCRdb's table has in-frame clones only and misses some. This sample has about 40,000 clones, with less than 85% found just once. Described time point: week 47, end of study. Vaccination used 300 ug of mutant IDH1 20-mer peptide per dose, with topical imiquimod. These data are taken from a study of a mutant IDH1 vaccine in newly diagnosed glioma. Study-level information: With temozolomide cycles, or 4-6 weeks after radiotherapy alone, vaccination was started. The treated population exhibited a male proportion of around 62%, a female proportion of around 38%, and a mean age of roughly 41 years.

V trimming: 4 bases; J trimming: 9 bases; junction bases outside the gene matches: 15. The CDR3 length is 16 residues. The V gene's germline CDR1 is MGHRA and CDR2 YSYEKL. This TCR derives from a young man with glioma. Some clones in this sample may be carry-over from other donors' samples. The J gene is TRBJ2-1, the V gene TRBV4-1; 7 nucleotides align to TRBD2. The sample in question was PBMCs, obtained from a glioma patient whose treatment included an IDH1 peptide vaccine. The chain's CDR3 is CASSLARTVRGVEQFF. The CDR3 nucleotides read TGCGCCAGCAGCCTCGCCCGGACCGTACGGGGGGTTGAGCAGTTCTTC.